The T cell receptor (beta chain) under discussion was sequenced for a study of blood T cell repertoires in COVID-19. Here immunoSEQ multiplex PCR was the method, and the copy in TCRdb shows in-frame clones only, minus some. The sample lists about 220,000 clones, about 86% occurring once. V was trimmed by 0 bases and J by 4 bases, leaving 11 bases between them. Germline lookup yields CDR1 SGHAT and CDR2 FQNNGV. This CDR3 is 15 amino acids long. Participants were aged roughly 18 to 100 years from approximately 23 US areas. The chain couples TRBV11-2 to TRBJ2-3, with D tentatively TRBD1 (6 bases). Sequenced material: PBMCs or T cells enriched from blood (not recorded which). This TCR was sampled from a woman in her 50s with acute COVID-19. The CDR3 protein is CASSLEFQGSDTQYF. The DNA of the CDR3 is TGTGCCAGCAGCTTAGAATTTCAGGGGTCAGATACGCAGTATTTT. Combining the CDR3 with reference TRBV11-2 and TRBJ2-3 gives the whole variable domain EAGVAQSPRYKIIEKRQSVAFWCNPISGHATLYWYQQILGQGPKLLIQFQNNGVVDDSQLPKDRFSAERLKGVDSTLKIQPAKLEDSAVYLCASSLEFQGSDTQYFGPGTRLTVL.